The 29 T cell receptor beta chains reported below all come from one sample, sequenced in a study of blood T cell repertoires in COVID-19. TCRdb keeps only in-frame clones here, not all; method: immunoSEQ multiplex PCR. There are tens of thousands of clones in the sample; roughly 88% occur only once, and roughly 12% lies in the top ten. The sample consisted of peripheral blood. The receptors shown here come from a human donor with active COVID-19. The donor label of this sample is uncertain.

The chain has TRBV7-4 and TRBJ1-5, with a tentative D call TRBD1 (6 bases). This CDR3 has 17 residues. Per the germline V gene, CDR1 is SGHVT and CDR2 is SQSDAQ. V lost 10 bases and J 5 bases, leaving 27 bases between the germline ends. Written as DNA, the CDR3 is TGTGCCACCCCATCACGGGACGCGGCGGGGGGCGATCAGCCCCAGCATTTT. Amino acid sequence: CATPSRDAAGGDQPQHF.

The chain combines TRBV5-1 with TRBJ1-1, with D tentatively TRBD1 (6 bases). In germline, CDR1 is SGHRS, CDR2 YFSETQ. Trimming shortened V by 4 bases and J by 5 bases, and 18 bases separated the two germline ends. The CDR3 is made up of 15 amino acids. CDR3 amino acids: CASSISGVVRTEAFF. CDR3 DNA: TGCGCCAGCAGCATTTCAGGGGTTGTAAGAACTGAAGCTTTCTTT.

The rearrangement links TRBV2 to TRBJ1-2, with 7 bases identical to TRBD1. V was pared by 2 bases and J by 7 bases, with 16 bases of the junction left unmatched. Germline V gene lookup returns CDR1 SNHLY and CDR2 FYNNEI. This CDR3 is built from 17 residues. The CDR3 DNA is TGTGCCAGCAGTGAACCCCTCCGCAGACAGGGTAAAGGTGGCTACACCTTC. It encodes CASSEPLRRQGKGGYTF.

Written as DNA, the CDR3 is TGCGCCAGCAGCCAAGGACAGCCGATAGATGAAGCTTTCTTT. Amino acid sequence: CASSQGQPIDEAFF. The V call is TRBV4-1, the J call TRBJ1-1; tentative D call: TRBD1 (5 bases). Germline-derived CDR1 and CDR2 are MGHRA and YSYEKL. V shed 1 base and J shed 7 bases, with 13 bases lying between them. The CDR3 has 14 residues.

This chain connects TRBV3-1 (or the pseudogene TRBV3-2) to TRBJ2-1; the match to TRBD1 covers 9 bases. Germline V CDR1 and CDR2: LGHDT, YNNKEL (reference sequence). The CDR3 extends over 15 amino acids. Trimming cost V 1 base and J 7 bases; bases outside gene matches: 5. CDR3 bases: TGTGCCAGCAGCCAAGGGACAGGGGCGGGGAATGAGCAGTTCTTC. Amino acid sequence: CASSQGTGAGNEQFF.

This clone was recorded once. The chain is built from TRBV7-9 and TRBJ2-3, with D perhaps matching TRBD2 (6 bases). V lost 5 bases, J lost 1 base, and 13 bases lay in between. The CDR3 sequence is 15 residues long. Per the germline V gene, CDR1 is SEHNR and CDR2 is FQNEAQ (reference sequence). The CDR3 sequence: CASSPMGGGTDTQYF. CDR3 nucleotide sequence: TGTGCCAGCAGCCCTATGGGCGGGGGCACAGATACGCAGTATTTT.

This chain links TRBV7-9 with TRBJ1-1, with D maybe TRBD1 (5 bases). CDR1 is SEHNR and CDR2 is FQNEAQ in the germline V gene (reference sequence). Trimming stripped 7 bases from V and 1 base from J, with 16 bases between. This CDR3 spans 15 amino acids. CDR3: CASTLKGTSNTEAFF. The CDR3, as DNA: TGTGCCAGCACCCTAAAGGGGACTTCGAACACTGAAGCTTTCTTT.

The rearrangement uses TRBV6-6 and TRBJ2-2; a possible D gene is TRBD1 (6 bases). The germline V and J ends were trimmed by 6 bases and 7 bases, with 12 bases remaining between them. The germline CDR1 and CDR2 sequences are MNHNY and SVGAGI (reference sequence). The CDR3 consists of 13 residues. The DNA of the CDR3 is TGTGCCAGCAGACCCTCGGACAGCGGGGAGCTGTTTTTT. Protein product: CASRPSDSGELFF.

In DNA form, the CDR3 reads TGTGCCAGCAGCCAAGAAAACGGTCTCTCTGGGGCCAACGTCCTGACTTTC. Protein sequence: CASSQENGLSGANVLTF. The chain links TRBV4-2 to TRBJ2-6, with D uncertain. Deletions cut 0 bases from V and 0 bases from J, with 9 bases between. There are 17 residues in the CDR3. CDR1 is LGHNA, CDR2 YNFKEQ, per germline.

This clone showed up just once. The chain links TRBV10-3 to TRBJ1-1; D is ambiguous. Germline CDR1 ENHRY, CDR2 SYGVKD. This CDR3 is 15 amino acids long. Deletions cut 6 bases from V and 3 bases from J, with 17 bases between. The CDR3 bases are TGTGCCATCAGCTCTTATAGTACCCGGGACACTGAAGCTTTCTTT. Translation gives CAISSYSTRDTEAFF.

This clone has only one observation. The chain combines TRBV4-1 with TRBJ1-6; the D gene is possibly TRBD1 (6 bases). Trimming pared 1 base from V and 7 bases from J, leaving 11 bases between. Germline V gives CDR1 MGHRA, CDR2 YSYEKL. The CDR3 is 15 residues long. Here the CDR3 DNA reads TGCGCCAGCAGCCAAGGGACAGACGGCAATTCACCCCTCCACTTT. This translates into CASSQGTDGNSPLHF.

V gene TRBV4-2 combines with J gene TRBJ1-2, with 10 positions matching TRBD1. Trimming at V came to 2 bases and at J to 8 bases, leaving 5 bases not matched to a gene. The germline CDR1 and CDR2 sequences are LGHNA and YNFKEQ. CDR3 length equals 14 residues. CDR3 protein: CASSQTGTGVGYTF. The CDR3 DNA reads TGTGCCAGCAGCCAAACCGGGACAGGGGTAGGCTACACCTTC.

The rearrangement links TRBV6-4 to TRBJ2-3; possibly TRBD2 for D (5 bases). The V gene lost 3 bases and the J gene lost 4 bases, with 11 bases spanning the gap. Germline CDR1 reads MRHNA; CDR2 reads SNTAGT. The CDR3 has 14 residues. The CDR3 loop reads CASSEQRSSDTQYF. DNA of the CDR3: TGTGCCAGCAGTGAACAGCGGTCCTCAGATACGCAGTATTTT.

The chain joins TRBV6-4 to TRBJ2-7; D perhaps matches TRBD2 (5 bases). The CDR3 runs 14 residues. Trimming pared 6 bases from V and 6 bases from J, leaving 18 bases between. CDR1 and CDR2 (germline): MRHNA, SNTAGT. The CDR3 loop reads CASRGGARVPEQYF. The DNA for the CDR3 is TGTGCCAGCAGAGGAGGCGCACGAGTTCCCGAGCAGTACTTC.

The rearrangement links TRBV2 to TRBJ2-7, with no clear D. The V end lost 1 base, the J end lost 4 bases, and 5 bases lay between the germline ends. Germline CDR1 is SNHLY and CDR2 is FYNNEI. The CDR3 has 12 residues. This CDR3 is CASSEEEYEQYF. The CDR3 region has the DNA TGTGCCAGCAGTGAAGAAGAGTACGAGCAGTACTTC.

This chain connects TRBV5-1 to TRBJ1-1, with D tentatively TRBD1 (6 bases). The CDR3 runs 15 residues. Germline-derived CDR1 and CDR2 are SGHRS and YFSETQ. V lost 0 bases and J 8 bases, leaving 17 bases between the germline ends. DNA for the CDR3: TGCGCCAGCAGCTTGGTAGTAGGGGGGGCATCCGAAGCTTTCTTT. Translating it yields CASSLVVGGASEAFF.

A word on this clone: The junction and the germline gene differ at one end; a read error may be behind it. The V call is TRBV7-7, the J call TRBJ1-5; weak D call: TRBD1 (5 bases). This CDR3 comprises 13 residues. Germline V CDR1 and CDR2: SSHAT, FNYEAQ (reference sequence). CDR3 bases: TGTGCTAGCAGCCAGACACAGGATCAGCCCCAGCATTTT. This codes for CASSQTQDQPQHF.

The chain recombines TRBV5-8 with TRBJ2-2; maybe TRBD2 (6 bases). CDR1 is SGHTS and CDR2 is YDEGEE in the germline V gene. CDR3 size: 13 residues. V shed 3 bases and J shed 7 bases, with 10 bases lying between them. CDR3 nucleotides: TGTGCCAGCAGCTCGACGGGGGACGGGGAGCTGTTTTTT. Its protein is CASSSTGDGELFF.

The chain employs TRBV2 and TRBJ1-5; D unresolved. Germline V gene sequence: CDR1 SNHLY, CDR2 FYNNEI. The CDR3 contains 13 residues. Between the trimmed V and J ends, which lost 6 bases and 5 bases, there was a span of 11 bases. The CDR3, as DNA: TGTGCCAGCAGCGAGGGTTTCGATCAGCCCCAGCATTTT. This encodes CASSEGFDQPQHF. Full variable domain (rest looked up from reference TRBV2 and TRBJ1-5): EPEVTQTPSHQVTQMGQEVILRCVPISNHLYFYWYRQILGQKVEFLVSFYNNEISEKSEIFDDQFSVERPDGSNFTLKIRSTKLEDSAMYFCASSEGFDQPQHFGDGTRLSIL.

The chain employs TRBV2 and TRBJ2-1; TRBD1 agrees at 7 bases. The CDR3 runs 14 residues. CDR1 is SNHLY, CDR2 FYNNEI, per germline. V lost 8 bases and J lost 6; bases outside the gene matches: 10. The CDR3 reads CASSRDRQVNEQFF. The CDR3 DNA is TGTGCCAGCTCCCGGGACAGACAAGTCAATGAGCAGTTCTTC.

This chain links TRBV4-3 with TRBJ2-1, with 8 bases aligning to TRBD1. CDR3 size: 16 residues. Germline V gene data show CDR1 as LGHNA and CDR2 as YSLEER. The V and J ends lost 1 base and 5 bases, in that order; junction bases with no gene match: 7. The CDR3 sequence: CASSQVHRGDDNEQFF. In nucleotides, the CDR3 is TGCGCCAGCAGCCAAGTGCACAGGGGGGATGACAATGAGCAGTTCTTC.

The V gene is TRBV5-4, the J gene TRBJ2-1, with 10 positions matching TRBD2. The ends lost 6 bases at V and 4 bases at J; junction bases unmatched: 7. CDR1 is SGHNT and CDR2 is YYREEE in the germline V gene (reference sequence). The CDR3 has 15 amino acids. The CDR3 here is CASTSIAGGYNEQFF. The CDR3 DNA sequence: TGTGCCAGCACCTCCATAGCGGGGGGTTACAATGAGCAGTTCTTC.

This chain connects TRBV6-1 to TRBJ1-1, with D possibly matching TRBD1 (5 bases). CDR3 length: 14 residues. V lost 2 bases, J lost 5 bases, and 12 bases lay in between. The germline V gene encodes CDR1 MNHNS and CDR2 SASEGT. The CDR3 reads CASSERQGRTEAFF. CDR3 DNA sequence: TGTGCCAGCAGTGAACGGCAGGGAAGGACTGAAGCTTTCTTT.

The rearrangement uses TRBV3-1 (or the pseudogene TRBV3-2) and TRBJ2-1; tentatively, D is TRBD1 (5 bases). Per the germline V gene, CDR1 is LGHDT and CDR2 is YNNKEL (reference sequence). Trimming took off 1 base at V and 5 bases at J, with 12 bases between the two ends. The CDR3 is made up of 15 amino acids. The CDR3 region has the DNA TGTGCCAGCAGCCAAGTAGTCCCCAGGGACAATGAGCAGTTCTTC. Protein sequence: CASSQVVPRDNEQFF.

The chain is built from TRBV3-1 (or the pseudogene TRBV3-2) and TRBJ2-7; 9 bases agree with TRBD2. Germline CDR1 is LGHDT and CDR2 is YNNKEL (reference sequence). V was pared by 3 bases and J by 0 bases, with 6 bases of the junction left unmatched. There are 16 residues in the CDR3. CDR3: CASSQNSGSGSYEQYF. CDR3 nucleotides: TGTGCCAGCAGCCAGAATAGCGGGAGTGGCTCCTACGAGCAGTACTTC.

The gene calls are TRBV28 and TRBJ1-5, with 9 nucleotides matching TRBD1. This CDR3 comprises 15 residues. The germline V gene encodes CDR1 MDHEN and CDR2 SYDVKM. V lost 6 bases to trimming and J lost 4 bases; unmatched junction nucleotides: 7. CDR3: CASSLNGQGNQPQHF. The CDR3 coding sequence is TGTGCCAGCAGCTTAAACGGACAGGGGAATCAGCCCCAGCATTTT.

The chain uses TRBV7-2 and TRBJ1-6, with 10 bases that match TRBD1. The junction had 5 bases not matched to a gene; V was cut back by 5 bases and J by 7 bases. The CDR3 sequence is 15 residues long. Germline lookup yields CDR1 SGHTA and CDR2 FQGNSA. CDR3 residues: CASSPPGQGNSPLHF. As DNA, the CDR3 is TGTGCCAGCAGCCCCCCGGGACAGGGGAATTCACCCCTCCACTTT.

This chain links TRBV18 with TRBJ2-3; 9 bases map to TRBD2. The germline CDR1 and CDR2 sequences are KGHSH and LQKENI. This CDR3 is built from 14 residues. V gave up 5 bases and J gave up 3 bases; unmatched junction bases: 3. The CDR3 sequence: CASSTLAGTDTQYF. The CDR3 DNA is TGTGCCAGCTCAACGCTAGCGGGGACAGATACGCAGTATTTT.

The chain recombines TRBV19 with TRBJ1-3, with D possibly TRBD1 on 6 matching bases. V was pared by 5 bases and J by 4 bases, with 12 bases between. The CDR3 runs to 14 residues. The germline CDR1 and CDR2 sequences are LNHDA and SQIVND (reference sequence). The CDR3 DNA reads as TGTGCCAGTAGTCCTACAGGGCGAGGAAACACCATATATTTT. It encodes CASSPTGRGNTIYF.